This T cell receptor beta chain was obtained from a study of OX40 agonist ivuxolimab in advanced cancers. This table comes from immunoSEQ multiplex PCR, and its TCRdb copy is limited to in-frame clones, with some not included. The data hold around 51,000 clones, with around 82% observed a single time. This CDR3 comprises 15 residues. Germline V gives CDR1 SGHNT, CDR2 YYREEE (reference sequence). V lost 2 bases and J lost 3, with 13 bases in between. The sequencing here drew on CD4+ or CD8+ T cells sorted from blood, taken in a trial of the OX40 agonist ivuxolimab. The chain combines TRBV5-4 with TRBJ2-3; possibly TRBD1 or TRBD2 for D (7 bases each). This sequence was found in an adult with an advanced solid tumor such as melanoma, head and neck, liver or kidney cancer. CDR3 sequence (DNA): TGTGCCAGCAGCTTTCAGGGGGGGCGAACAGATACGCAGTATTTT. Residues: CASSFQGGRTDTQYF.